This TCR beta chain was observed in a study of blood T cell repertoires in COVID-19. The overall study: The samples span acute and convalescent COVID-19 from the United States, Italy and Spain.

Germline V gene data show CDR1 as SGDLS and CDR2 as YYNGEE. CDR3 length: 17 amino acids. Germline trimming cut 4 bases from V and 1 base from J; bases unmatched to any gene: 5. Produced via immunoSEQ multiplex PCR; TCRdb's table is partial and in-frame only. The sample lists 95,000 to 100,000 clones, 86% seen once, with more than 1.5% in the top ten. The chain is built from TRBV9 and TRBJ2-6, with 10 bases identical to TRBD1. This sequence was found in a man older than 75 with acute or convalescent COVID-19. Sequenced sample: peripheral blood. CDR3 loop: CASSPRDRGSGANVLTF. CDR3 coding DNA: TGTGCCAGCAGCCCGAGGGACAGGGGATCTGGGGCCAACGTCCTGACTTTC.